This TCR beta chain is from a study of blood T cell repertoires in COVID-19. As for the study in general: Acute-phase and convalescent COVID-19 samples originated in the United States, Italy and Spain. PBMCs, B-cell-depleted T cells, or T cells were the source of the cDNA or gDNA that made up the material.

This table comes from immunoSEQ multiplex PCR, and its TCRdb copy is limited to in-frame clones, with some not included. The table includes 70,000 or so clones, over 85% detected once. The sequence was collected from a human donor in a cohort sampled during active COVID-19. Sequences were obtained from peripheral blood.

The CDR3 sequence is CASYGTSGFPAYNEQFF. The CDR3 bases are TGTGCCAGCTACGGGACTAGCGGATTCCCGGCCTACAATGAGCAGTTCTTC. V gene TRBV28 combines with J gene TRBJ2-1, with 11 bases matching TRBD2. Germline V CDR1 and CDR2: MDHEN, SYDVKM. This CDR3 is built from 17 residues. After removal of 8 bases from V and 2 bases from J, the junction contained 11 bases not matched to a gene.